This T cell receptor beta chain was obtained from a study of T cells in localized non-small cell lung cancer. Clones were read by immunoSEQ multiplex PCR, and TCRdb kept only the in-frame ones, dropping some. The sample records 50,000 to 75,000 clones, around 90% being singletons. Germline V gene data show CDR1 as SGHRS and CDR2 as YFSETQ. The ends were cut back, 3 bases at V and 0 bases at J, with 7 bases in the middle. This CDR3 has 15 amino acids. The sequence derives from a man aged 40 to 69 with stage I squamous cell lung carcinoma. This specimen consisted of peripheral blood, obtained before any cancer treatment. This chain uses TRBV5-1 with TRBJ1-6; tentatively, D is TRBD1 (5 bases). The CDR3 protein is CASSYDSSYNSPLHF. For the CDR3, the DNA is TGCGCCAGCAGCTATGACAGCTCCTATAATTCACCCCTCCACTTT.